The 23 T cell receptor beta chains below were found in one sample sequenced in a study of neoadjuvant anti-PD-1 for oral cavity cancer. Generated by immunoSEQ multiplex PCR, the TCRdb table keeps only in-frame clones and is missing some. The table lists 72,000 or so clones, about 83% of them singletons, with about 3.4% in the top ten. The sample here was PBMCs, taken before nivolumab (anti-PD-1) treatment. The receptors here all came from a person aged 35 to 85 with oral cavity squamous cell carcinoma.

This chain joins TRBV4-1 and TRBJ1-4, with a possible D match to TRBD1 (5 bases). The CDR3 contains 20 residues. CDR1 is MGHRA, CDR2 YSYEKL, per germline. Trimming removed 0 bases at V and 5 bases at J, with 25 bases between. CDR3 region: CASSQEVGGIRSEWNEKLFF. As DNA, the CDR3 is TGCGCCAGCAGCCAAGAGGTGGGGGGAATCCGGTCTGAATGGAATGAAAAACTGTTTTTT.

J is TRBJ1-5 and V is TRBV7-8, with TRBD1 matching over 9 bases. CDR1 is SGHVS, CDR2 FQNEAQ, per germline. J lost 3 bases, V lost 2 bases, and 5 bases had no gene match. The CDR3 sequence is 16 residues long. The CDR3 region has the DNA TGTGCCAGCAGCTTACCCGGGACAGGGCCCAATCAGCCCCAGCATTTT. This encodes CASSLPGTGPNQPQHF.

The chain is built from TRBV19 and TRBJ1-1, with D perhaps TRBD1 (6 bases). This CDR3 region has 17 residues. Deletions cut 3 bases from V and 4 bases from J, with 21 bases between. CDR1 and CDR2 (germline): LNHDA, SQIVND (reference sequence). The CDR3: CASSISGTSKYGTEAFF. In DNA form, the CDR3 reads TGTGCCAGTAGTATCAGCGGGACATCTAAATATGGCACTGAAGCTTTCTTT.

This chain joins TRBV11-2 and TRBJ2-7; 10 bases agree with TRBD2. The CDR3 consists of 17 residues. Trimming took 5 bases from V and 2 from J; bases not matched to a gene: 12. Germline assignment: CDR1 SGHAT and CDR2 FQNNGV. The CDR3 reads CASSPLRLAGVPYEQYF. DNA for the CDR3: TGTGCCAGCAGCCCCCTGCGGCTAGCGGGGGTCCCCTACGAGCAGTACTTC.

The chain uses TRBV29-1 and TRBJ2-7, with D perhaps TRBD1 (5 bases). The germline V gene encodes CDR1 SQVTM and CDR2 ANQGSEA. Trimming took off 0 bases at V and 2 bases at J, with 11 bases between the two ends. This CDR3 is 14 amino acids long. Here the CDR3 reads CSVEDQGKTYEQYF. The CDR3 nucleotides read TGCAGCGTTGAAGATCAGGGCAAAACCTACGAGCAGTACTTC.

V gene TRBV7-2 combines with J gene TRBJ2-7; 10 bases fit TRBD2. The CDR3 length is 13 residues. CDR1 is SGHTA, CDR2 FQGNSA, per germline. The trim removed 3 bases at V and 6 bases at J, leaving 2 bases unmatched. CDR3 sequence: CASSLLAGGEQYF. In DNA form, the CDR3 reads TGTGCCAGCAGCTTGTTAGCGGGAGGCGAGCAGTACTTC.

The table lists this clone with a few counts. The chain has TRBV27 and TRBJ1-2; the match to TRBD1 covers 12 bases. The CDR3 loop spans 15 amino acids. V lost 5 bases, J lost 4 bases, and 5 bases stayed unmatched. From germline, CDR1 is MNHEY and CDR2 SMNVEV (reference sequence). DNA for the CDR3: TGTGCCAGCAGTACCCAGGGACAGGGGGCCTATGGCTACACCTTC. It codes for CASSTQGQGAYGYTF.

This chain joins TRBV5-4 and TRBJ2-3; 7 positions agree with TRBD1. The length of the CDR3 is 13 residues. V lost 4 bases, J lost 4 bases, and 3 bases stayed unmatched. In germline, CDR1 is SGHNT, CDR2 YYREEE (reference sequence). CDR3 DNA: TGTGCCAGCAGCACTACAGGGGCAGATACGCAGTATTTT. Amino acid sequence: CASSTTGADTQYF.

In nucleotides, the CDR3 is TGTGCCAGCAGCTTGCGGGACAGGGGTTGGTACGAGCAGTACTTC. It codes for CASSLRDRGWYEQYF. The chain couples TRBV5-5 to TRBJ2-7; 10 bases are a match to TRBD1. V lost 1 base to trimming and J lost 4 bases; unmatched junction nucleotides: 5. The CDR3 is 15 amino acids. Germline CDR1 SGHKS, CDR2 YYEKEE (reference sequence).

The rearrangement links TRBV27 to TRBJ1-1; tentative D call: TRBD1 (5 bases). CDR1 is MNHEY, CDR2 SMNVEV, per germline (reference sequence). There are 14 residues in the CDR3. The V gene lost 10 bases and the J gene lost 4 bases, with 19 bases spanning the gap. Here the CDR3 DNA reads TGTGCCACGTCCGGGACCCAGGGATCCACTGAAGCTTTCTTT. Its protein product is CATSGTQGSTEAFF.

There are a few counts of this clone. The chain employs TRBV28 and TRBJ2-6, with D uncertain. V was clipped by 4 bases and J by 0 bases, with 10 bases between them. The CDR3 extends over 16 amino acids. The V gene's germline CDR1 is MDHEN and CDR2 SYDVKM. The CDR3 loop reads CASSSTAFSGANVLTF. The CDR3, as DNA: TGTGCCAGCAGTTCCACAGCTTTCTCTGGGGCCAACGTCCTGACTTTC. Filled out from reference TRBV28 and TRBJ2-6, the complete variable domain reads DVKVTQSSRYLVKRTGEKVFLECVQDMDHENMFWYRQDPGLGLRLIYFSYDVKMKEKGDIPEGYSVSREKKERFSLILESASTNQTSMYLCASSSTAFSGANVLTFGAGSRLTVL.

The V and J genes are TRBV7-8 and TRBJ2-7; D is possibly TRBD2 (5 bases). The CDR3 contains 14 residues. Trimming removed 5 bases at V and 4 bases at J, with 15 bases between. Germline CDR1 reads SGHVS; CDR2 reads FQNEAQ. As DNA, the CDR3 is TGTGCCAGCAGCCCCCGCGGTGGACTTTACGAGCAGTACTTC. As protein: CASSPRGGLYEQYF.

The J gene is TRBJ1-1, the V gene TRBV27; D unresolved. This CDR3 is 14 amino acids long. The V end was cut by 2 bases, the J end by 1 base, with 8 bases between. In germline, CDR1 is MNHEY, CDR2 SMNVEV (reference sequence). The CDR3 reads CASSLLRGNTEAFF. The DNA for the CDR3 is TGTGCCAGCAGTTTACTTCGGGGGAACACTGAAGCTTTCTTT.

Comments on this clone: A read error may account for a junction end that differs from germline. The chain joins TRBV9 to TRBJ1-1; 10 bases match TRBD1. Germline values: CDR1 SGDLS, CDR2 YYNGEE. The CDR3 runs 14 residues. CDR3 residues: CASSDATGGGRMIF. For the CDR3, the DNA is TGTGCCAGCAGCGACGCGACAGGGGGCGGTCGGATGATCTTT.

The CDR3 protein is CASGGTGRENQPQHF. As DNA, the CDR3 is TGTGCCAGCGGAGGGACTGGGAGGGAGAATCAGCCCCAGCATTTT. The chain carries TRBV6-4 and TRBJ1-5, with D possibly matching TRBD1 (5 bases). Germline V gives CDR1 MRHNA, CDR2 SNTAGT. The CDR3 length is 15 residues. V dropped 8 bases and J dropped 4 bases, with 18 bases sitting between them.

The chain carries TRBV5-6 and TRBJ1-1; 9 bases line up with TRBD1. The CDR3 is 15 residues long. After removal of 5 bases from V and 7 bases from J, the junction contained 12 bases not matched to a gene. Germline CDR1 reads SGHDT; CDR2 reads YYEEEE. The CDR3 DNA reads TGTGCCAGCAGTTATTTGGGACAGGGTAGGAATGAAGCTTTCTTT. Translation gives CASSYLGQGRNEAFF.

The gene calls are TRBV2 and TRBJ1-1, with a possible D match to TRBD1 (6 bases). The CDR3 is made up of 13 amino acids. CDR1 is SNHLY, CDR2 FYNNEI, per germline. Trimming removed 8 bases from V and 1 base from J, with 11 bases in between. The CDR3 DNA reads TGTGCCAGCGCTGGACAGCGGAACACTGAAGCTTTCTTT. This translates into CASAGQRNTEAFF.

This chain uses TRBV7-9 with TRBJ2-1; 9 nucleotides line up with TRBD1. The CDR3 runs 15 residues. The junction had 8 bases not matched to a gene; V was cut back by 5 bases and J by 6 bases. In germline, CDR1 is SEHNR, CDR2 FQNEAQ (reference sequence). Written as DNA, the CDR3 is TGTGCCAGCAGCCCACAGGGGGCCCTATCCAATGAGCAGTTCTTC. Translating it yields CASSPQGALSNEQFF.

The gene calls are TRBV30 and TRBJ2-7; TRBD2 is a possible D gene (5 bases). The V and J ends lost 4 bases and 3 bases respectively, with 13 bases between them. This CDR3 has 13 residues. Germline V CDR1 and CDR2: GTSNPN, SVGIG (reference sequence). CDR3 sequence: CAWKAGRLYEQYF. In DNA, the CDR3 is TGTGCCTGGAAGGCGGGCAGACTCTACGAGCAGTACTTC.

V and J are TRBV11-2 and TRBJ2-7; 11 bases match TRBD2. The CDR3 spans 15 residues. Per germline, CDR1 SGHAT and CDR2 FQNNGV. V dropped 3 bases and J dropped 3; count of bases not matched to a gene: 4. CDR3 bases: TGTGCCAGCAGCTTTACGACTAGCGGGGACTACGAGCAGTACTTC. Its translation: CASSFTTSGDYEQYF.

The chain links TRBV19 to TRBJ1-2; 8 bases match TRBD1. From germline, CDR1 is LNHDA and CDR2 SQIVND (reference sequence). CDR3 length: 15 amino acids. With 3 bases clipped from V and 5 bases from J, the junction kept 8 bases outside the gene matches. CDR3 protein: CASSISDRARYGYTF. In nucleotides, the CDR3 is TGTGCCAGTAGTATCTCGGACAGGGCGCGTTATGGCTACACCTTC.

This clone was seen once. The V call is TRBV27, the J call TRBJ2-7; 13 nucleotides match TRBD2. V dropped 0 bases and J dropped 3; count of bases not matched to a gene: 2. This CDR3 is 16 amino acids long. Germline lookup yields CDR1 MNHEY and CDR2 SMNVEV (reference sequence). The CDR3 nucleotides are TGTGCCAGCAGTTTATCGGGACTAGCGGGGCGCTACGAGCAGTACTTC. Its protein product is CASSLSGLAGRYEQYF.

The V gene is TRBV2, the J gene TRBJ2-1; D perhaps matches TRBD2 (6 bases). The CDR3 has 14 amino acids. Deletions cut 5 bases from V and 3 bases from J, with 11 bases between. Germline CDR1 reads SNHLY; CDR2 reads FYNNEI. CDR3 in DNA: TGTGCCAGCAGTCCCCTAGCGTACTACAATGAGCAGTTCTTC. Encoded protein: CASSPLAYYNEQFF.